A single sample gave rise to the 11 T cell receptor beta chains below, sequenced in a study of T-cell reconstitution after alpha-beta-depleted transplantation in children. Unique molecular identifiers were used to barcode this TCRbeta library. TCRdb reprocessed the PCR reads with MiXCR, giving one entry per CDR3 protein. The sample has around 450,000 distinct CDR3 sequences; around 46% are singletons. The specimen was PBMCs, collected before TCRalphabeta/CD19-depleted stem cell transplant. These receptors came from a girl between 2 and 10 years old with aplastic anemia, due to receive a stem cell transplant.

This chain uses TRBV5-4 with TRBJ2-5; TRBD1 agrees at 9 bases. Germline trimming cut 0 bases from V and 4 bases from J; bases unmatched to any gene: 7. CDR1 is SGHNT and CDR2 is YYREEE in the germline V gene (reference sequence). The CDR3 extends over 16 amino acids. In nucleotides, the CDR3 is TGTGCCAGCAGCTTGGTTGGGGACAGGGTGTCAGAGACCCAGTACTTC. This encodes CASSLVGDRVSETQYF.

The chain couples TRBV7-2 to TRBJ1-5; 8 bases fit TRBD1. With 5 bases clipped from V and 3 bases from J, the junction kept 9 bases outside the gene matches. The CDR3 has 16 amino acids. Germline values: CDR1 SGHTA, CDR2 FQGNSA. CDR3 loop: CASSPPGTGTNQPQHF. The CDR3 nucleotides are TGTGCCAGCAGCCCCCCAGGGACAGGTACCAATCAGCCCCAGCATTTT.

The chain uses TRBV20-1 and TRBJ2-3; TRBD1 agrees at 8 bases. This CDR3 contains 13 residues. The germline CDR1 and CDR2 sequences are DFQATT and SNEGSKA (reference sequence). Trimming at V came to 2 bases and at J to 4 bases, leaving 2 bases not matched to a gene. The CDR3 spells CSARRQGPDTQYF. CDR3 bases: TGCAGTGCTAGAAGACAGGGGCCAGATACGCAGTATTTT.

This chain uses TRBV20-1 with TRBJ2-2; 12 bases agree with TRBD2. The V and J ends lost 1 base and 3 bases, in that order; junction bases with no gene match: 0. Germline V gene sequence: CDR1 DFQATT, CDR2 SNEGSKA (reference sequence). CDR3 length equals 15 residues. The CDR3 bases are TGCAGTGCTAGAGGGACTAGCGGGGACACCGGGGAGCTGTTTTTT. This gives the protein CSARGTSGDTGELFF.

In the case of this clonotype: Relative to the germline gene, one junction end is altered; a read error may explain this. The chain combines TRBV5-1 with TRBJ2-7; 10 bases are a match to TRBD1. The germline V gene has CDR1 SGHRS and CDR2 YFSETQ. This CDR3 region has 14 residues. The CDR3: CASSSGTGAIEQYF. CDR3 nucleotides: TGCGCCAGCAGCTCAGGGACAGGGGCGATAGAGCAATACTTC.

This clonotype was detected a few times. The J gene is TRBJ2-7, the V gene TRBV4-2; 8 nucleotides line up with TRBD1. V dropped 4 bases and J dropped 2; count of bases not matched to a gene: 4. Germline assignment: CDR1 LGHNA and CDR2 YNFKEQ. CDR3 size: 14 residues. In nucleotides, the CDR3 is TGTGCCAGCAGCCGGGACAGGCGGGCCTACGAGCAGTACTTC. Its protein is CASSRDRRAYEQYF.

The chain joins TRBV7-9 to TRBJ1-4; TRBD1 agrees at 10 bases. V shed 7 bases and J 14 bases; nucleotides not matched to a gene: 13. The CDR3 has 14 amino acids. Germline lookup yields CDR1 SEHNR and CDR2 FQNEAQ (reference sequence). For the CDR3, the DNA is TGTGCCAGCATTTCCGGGACAGGGGTCCTACGGCTGTTTTTT. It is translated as CASISGTGVLRLFF.

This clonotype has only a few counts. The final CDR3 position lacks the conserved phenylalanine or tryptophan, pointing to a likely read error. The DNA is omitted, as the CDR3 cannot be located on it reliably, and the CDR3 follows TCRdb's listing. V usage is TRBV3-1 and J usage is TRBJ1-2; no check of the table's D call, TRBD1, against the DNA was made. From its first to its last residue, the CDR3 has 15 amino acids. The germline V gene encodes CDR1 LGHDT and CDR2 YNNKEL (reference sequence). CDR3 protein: CASSQDRQGPPRAIS.

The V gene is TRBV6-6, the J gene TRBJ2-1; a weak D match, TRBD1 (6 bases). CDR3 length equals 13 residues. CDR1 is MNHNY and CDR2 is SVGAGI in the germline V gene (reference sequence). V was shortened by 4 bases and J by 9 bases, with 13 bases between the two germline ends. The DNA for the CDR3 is TGTGCCAGCAGTTCCAAGCAGGGGATTGAGCAGTTCTTC. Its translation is CASSSKQGIEQFF.

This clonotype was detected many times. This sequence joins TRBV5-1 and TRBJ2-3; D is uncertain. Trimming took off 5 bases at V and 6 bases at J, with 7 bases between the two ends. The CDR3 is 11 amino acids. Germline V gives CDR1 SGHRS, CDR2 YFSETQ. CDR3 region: CASRAGDTQYF. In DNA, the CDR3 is TGCGCCAGCAGGGCCGGGGATACGCAGTATTTT.

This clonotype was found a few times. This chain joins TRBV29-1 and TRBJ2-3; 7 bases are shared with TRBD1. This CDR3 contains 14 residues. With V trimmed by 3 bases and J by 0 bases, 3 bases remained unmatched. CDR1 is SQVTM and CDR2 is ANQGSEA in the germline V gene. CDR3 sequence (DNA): TGCAGCGTTGAGAAGGGGGCTAGCACAGATACGCAGTATTTT. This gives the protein CSVEKGASTDTQYF.